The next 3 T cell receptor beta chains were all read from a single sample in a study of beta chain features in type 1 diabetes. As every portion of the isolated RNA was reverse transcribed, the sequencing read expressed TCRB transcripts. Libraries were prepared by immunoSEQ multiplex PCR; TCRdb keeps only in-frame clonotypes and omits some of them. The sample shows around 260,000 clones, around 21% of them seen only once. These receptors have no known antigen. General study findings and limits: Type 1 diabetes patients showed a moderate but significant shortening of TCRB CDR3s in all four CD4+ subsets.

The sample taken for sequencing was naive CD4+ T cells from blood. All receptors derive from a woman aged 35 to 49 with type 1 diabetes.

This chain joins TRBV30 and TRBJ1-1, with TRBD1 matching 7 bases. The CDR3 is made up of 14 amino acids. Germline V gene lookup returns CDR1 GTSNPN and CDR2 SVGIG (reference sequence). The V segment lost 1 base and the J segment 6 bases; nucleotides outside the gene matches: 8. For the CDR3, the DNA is TGTGCCTGGAGTGCCACGACAGGGCGCTCTGAAGCTTTCTTT. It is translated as CAWSATTGRSEAFF.

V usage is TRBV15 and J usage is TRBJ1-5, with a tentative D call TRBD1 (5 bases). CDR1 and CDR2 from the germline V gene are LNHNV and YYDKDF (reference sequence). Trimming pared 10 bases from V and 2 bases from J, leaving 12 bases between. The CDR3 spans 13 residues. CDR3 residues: CAIQKGGNQPQHF. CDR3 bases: TGTGCCATCCAAAAAGGGGGCAATCAGCCCCAGCATTTT.

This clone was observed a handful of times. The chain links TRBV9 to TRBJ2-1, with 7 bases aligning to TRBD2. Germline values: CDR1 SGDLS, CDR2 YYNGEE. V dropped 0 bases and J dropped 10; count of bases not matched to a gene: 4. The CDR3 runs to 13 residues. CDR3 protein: CASSVAGGSEQFF. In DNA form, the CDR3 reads TGTGCCAGCAGCGTAGCTGGCGGGAGCGAGCAGTTCTTC. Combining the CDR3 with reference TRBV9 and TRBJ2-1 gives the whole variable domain DSGVTQTPKHLITATGQRVTLRCSPRSGDLSVYWYQQSLDQGLQFLIQYYNGEERAKGNILERFSAQQFPDLHSELNLSSLELGDSALYFCASSVAGGSEQFFGPGTRLTVL.